These T cell receptor beta chains were read from a single sample in a study of T cells in Graves' hyperthyroidism and ophthalmopathy. One entry per CDR3 protein, called by TCRdb with MiXCR from the multiplex PCR reads. This sample yields 350,000 to 500,000 distinct CDR3 sequences, of which roughly 15% are seen a single time; 5% to 6% belongs to the top ten. The source material was blood. The receptors derive from a woman aged 18-30 years with Graves' hyperthyroidism. Each CDR3 is given with its conserved first and last residue. A D gene is named only where the DNA matches it firmly. Part of the rows lack a size; the others show once, few, many or a class for expanded clones.

v_gene: TRBV12-3/TRBV12-4; j_gene: TRBJ2-7; abundance: many; d_gene: TRBD1; CDR3aa: CASSGQGAGEQYF; CDR3nt: TGTGCCAGCAGTGGACAGGGGGCAGGGGAGCAGTACTTC
v_gene: TRBV12-3/TRBV12-4; j_gene: TRBJ2-5; abundance: few; d_gene: TRBD2; CDR3aa: CTSIRGTSALGGPETQYF; CDR3nt: TGTACCAGCATCCGAGGGACTAGCGCTTTGGGTGGGCCAGAGACCCAGTACTTC
v_gene: TRBV11-3; j_gene: TRBJ2-1; abundance: many; d_gene: .; CDR3aa: CASAFDSSSYNEQFF; CDR3nt: TGTGCCAGCGCCTTCGATTCGTCCTCTTACAATGAGCAGTTCTTC
v_gene: TRBV11-2; j_gene: TRBJ2-7; abundance: many; d_gene: TRBD2; CDR3aa: CASSLDRASGATYEQYF; CDR3nt: TGTGCCAGCAGCTTAGATAGGGCCAGCGGGGCGACCTACGAGCAGTACTTC
v_gene: TRBV12-3/TRBV12-4; j_gene: TRBJ1-1; abundance: many; d_gene: .; CDR3aa: CASSLAQSGTEAFF; CDR3nt: TGTGCCAGCAGTTTAGCACAGAGTGGCACTGAAGCTTTCTTT
v_gene: TRBV28; j_gene: TRBJ1-1; abundance: many; d_gene: .; CDR3aa: CASSLVFNGNTEAFF; CDR3nt: TGTGCCAGCAGTTTGGTTTTTAACGGGAACACTGAAGCTTTCTTT
v_gene: TRBV28; j_gene: TRBJ2-3; abundance: many; d_gene: TRBD2; CDR3aa: CASSAPVAGSTDTQYF; CDR3nt: TGTGCCAGCAGTGCCCCGGTAGCGGGGAGCACAGATACGCAGTATTTT
v_gene: TRBV6-4; j_gene: TRBJ2-1; abundance: few; d_gene: .; CDR3aa: CASSDSDAGEQFF; CDR3nt: TGTGCCAGCAGTGACTCGGATGCAGGCGAGCAGTTCTTC
v_gene: TRBV18; j_gene: TRBJ2-3; abundance: few; d_gene: TRBD1; CDR3aa: CASGTGVRTDTQYF; CDR3nt: TGTGCCAGCGGAACAGGGGTTCGGACAGATACGCAGTATTTT
v_gene: TRBV28; j_gene: TRBJ1-2; abundance: many; d_gene: .; CDR3aa: CASSLRQVNYGYTF; CDR3nt: TGTGCCAGCAGTTTGCGGCAAGTTAACTATGGCTACACCTTC
v_gene: TRBV3-1; j_gene: TRBJ2-5; abundance: .; d_gene: .; CDR3aa: CASSQEVTRGQETQYF; CDR3nt: TGTGCCAGCAGCCAAGAGGTGACGAGAGGCCAAGAGACCCAGTACTTC
v_gene: TRBV20-1; j_gene: TRBJ2-1; abundance: few; d_gene: .; CDR3aa: CSASSGGTAYNEQFF; CDR3nt: TGCAGTGCTAGTAGCGGCGGGACCGCCTACAATGAGCAGTTCTTC
v_gene: TRBV19; j_gene: TRBJ2-5; abundance: .; d_gene: .; CDR3aa: CASHGHGETQYF; CDR3nt: TGTGCCAGTCATGGACATGGGGAGACCCAGTACTTC
v_gene: TRBV19; j_gene: TRBJ1-1; abundance: many; d_gene: TRBD1; CDR3aa: CASRDRGTGTEAFF; CDR3nt: TGTGCCAGTAGGGACAGGGGTACTGGCACTGAAGCTTTCTTT
v_gene: TRBV15; j_gene: TRBJ2-5; abundance: .; d_gene: .; CDR3aa: CATSNERGYQETQYF; CDR3nt: TGTGCCACCAGCAACGAGAGGGGGTACCAAGAGACCCAGTACTTC
v_gene: TRBV30; j_gene: TRBJ1-5; abundance: many; d_gene: TRBD1; CDR3aa: CAWSKQGSQPQHF; CDR3nt: TGTGCCTGGAGTAAACAGGGGAGCCAGCCCCAGCATTTT
v_gene: TRBV30; j_gene: TRBJ1-4; abundance: few; d_gene: .; CDR3aa: CAWKRVGEKLFF; CDR3nt: TGTGCCTGGAAGCGGGTAGGGGAAAAACTGTTTTTT
v_gene: TRBV7-9; j_gene: TRBJ1-4; abundance: many; d_gene: .; CDR3aa: CASDGGFGAREKLFF; CDR3nt: TGTGCCAGCGACGGGGGGTTTGGGGCTCGGGAAAAACTGTTTTTT
v_gene: TRBV18; j_gene: TRBJ1-1; abundance: many; d_gene: .; CDR3aa: CASSPTGTYTEAFF; CDR3nt: TGTGCCAGCTCACCTACCGGGACATACACTGAAGCTTTCTTT
v_gene: TRBV13; j_gene: TRBJ2-7; abundance: few; d_gene: .; CDR3aa: CASSLQTGNEQYF; CDR3nt: TGTGCCAGCAGCTTACAGACGGGGAACGAGCAGTACTTC
v_gene: TRBV11-1; j_gene: TRBJ2-1; abundance: many; d_gene: TRBD2; CDR3aa: CASSSGLANEQFF; CDR3nt: TGTGCCAGCAGCTCGGGACTAGCAAATGAGCAGTTCTTC
v_gene: TRBV24-1; j_gene: TRBJ2-3; abundance: many; d_gene: .; CDR3aa: CATSGHGSGVDTDTQYF; CDR3nt: TGTGCCACCAGCGGTCACGGAAGCGGAGTAGACACAGATACGCAGTATTTT
v_gene: TRBV20-1; j_gene: TRBJ2-1; abundance: many; d_gene: .; CDR3aa: CSVPPSPAVYNEQFF; CDR3nt: TGCAGTGTCCCTCCTAGCCCGGCGGTGTACAATGAGCAGTTCTTC
v_gene: TRBV5-1; j_gene: TRBJ2-2; abundance: few; d_gene: .; CDR3aa: CASSGQKLNTGELFF; CDR3nt: TGCGCCAGCAGCGGGCAGAAACTGAACACCGGGGAGCTGTTTTTT
v_gene: TRBV3-1; j_gene: TRBJ2-5; abundance: few; d_gene: TRBD2; CDR3aa: CASSLLGGSMYQETQYF; CDR3nt: TGTGCCAGCAGCCTATTGGGGGGGAGCATGTACCAAGAGACCCAGTACTTC
v_gene: TRBV19; j_gene: TRBJ2-7; abundance: many; d_gene: TRBD1; CDR3aa: CASSEGGSYEQYF; CDR3nt: TGCGCCAGCAGTGAAGGGGGCAGCTACGAGCAGTACTTC